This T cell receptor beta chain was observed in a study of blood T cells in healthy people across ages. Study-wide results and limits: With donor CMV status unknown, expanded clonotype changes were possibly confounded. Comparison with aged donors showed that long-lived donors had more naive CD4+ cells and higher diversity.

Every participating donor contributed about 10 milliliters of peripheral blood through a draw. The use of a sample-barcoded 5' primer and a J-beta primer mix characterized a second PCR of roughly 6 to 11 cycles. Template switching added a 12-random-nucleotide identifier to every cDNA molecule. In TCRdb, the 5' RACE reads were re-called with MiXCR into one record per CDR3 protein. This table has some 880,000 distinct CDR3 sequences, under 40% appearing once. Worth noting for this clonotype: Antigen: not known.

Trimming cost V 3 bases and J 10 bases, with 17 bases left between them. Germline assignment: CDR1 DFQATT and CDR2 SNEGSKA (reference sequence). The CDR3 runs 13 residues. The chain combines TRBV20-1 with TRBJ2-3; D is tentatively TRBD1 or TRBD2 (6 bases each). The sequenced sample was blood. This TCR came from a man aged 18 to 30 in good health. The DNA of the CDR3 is TGCAGTGCTAGGGTGACCAGGGGAGGATCGCAGTATTTT. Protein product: CSARVTRGGSQYF.